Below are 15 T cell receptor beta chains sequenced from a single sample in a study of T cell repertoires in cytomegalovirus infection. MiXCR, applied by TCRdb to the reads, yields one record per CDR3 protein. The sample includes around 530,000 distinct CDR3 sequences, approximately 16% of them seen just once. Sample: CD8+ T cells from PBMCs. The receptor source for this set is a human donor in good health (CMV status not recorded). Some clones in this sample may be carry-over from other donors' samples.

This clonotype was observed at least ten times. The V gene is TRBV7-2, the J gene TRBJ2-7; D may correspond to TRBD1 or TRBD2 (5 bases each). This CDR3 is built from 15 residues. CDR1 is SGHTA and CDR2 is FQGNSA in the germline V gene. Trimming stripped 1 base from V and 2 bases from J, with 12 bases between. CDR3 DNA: TGTGCCAGCAGCTTAGGGGGGTCCAGAGCCTACGAGCAGTACTTC. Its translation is CASSLGGSRAYEQYF.

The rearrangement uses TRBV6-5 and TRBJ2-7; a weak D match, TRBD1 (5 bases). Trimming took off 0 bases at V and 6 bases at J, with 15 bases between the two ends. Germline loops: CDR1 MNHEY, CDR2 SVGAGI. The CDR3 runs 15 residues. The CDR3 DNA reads TGTGCCAGCAGTTACTCGATGGGGCGCCAATCCGAGCAGTACTTC. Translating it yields CASSYSMGRQSEQYF.

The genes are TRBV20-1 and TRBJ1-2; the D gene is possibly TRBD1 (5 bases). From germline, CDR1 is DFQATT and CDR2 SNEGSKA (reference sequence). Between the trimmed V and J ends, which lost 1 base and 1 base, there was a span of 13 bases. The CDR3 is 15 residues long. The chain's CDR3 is CSARARQRLNYGYTF. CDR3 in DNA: TGCAGTGCTAGAGCTAGACAGCGCCTTAACTATGGCTACACCTTC.

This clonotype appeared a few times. DNA for the CDR3: TGTGCCAGCAGTAAAGTAACGGGAGGGCCCTTCGACGAGCAGTACTTC. It codes for CASSKVTGGPFDEQYF. The chain employs TRBV28 and TRBJ2-7; 8 bases are a match to TRBD2. The V segment lost 5 bases and the J segment 5 bases; nucleotides outside the gene matches: 14. The CDR3 spans 16 residues. Germline V gives CDR1 MDHEN, CDR2 SYDVKM. Full variable domain (remainder filled in from reference TRBV28 and TRBJ2-7): DVKVTQSSRYLVKRTGEKVFLECVQDMDHENMFWYRQDPGLGLRLIYFSYDVKMKEKGDIPEGYSVSREKKERFSLILESASTNQTSMYLCASSKVTGGPFDEQYFGPGTRLTVT.

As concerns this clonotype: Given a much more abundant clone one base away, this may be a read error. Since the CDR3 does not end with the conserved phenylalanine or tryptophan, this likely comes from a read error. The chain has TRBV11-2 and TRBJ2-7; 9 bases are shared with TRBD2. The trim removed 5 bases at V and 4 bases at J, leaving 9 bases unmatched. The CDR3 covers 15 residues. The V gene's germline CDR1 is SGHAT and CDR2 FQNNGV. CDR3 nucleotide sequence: TGTGCCAGCAGCAAACCCGGGACTAGCAGGTACGAGCAGTACTCC. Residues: CASSKPGTSRYEQYS.

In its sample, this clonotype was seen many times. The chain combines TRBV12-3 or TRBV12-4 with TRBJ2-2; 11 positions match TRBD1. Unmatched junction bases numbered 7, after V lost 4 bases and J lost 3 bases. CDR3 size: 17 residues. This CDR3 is CASSSGQGAEDTGELFF. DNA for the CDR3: TGTGCCAGCAGTTCCGGACAGGGGGCGGAGGACACCGGGGAGCTGTTTTTT.

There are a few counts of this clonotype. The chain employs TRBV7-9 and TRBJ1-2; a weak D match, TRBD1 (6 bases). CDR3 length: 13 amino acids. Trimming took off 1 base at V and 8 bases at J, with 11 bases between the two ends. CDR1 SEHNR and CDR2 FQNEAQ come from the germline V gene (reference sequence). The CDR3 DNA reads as TGTGCCAGCAGCTTAGGCGGACAGAACGGCTACACCTTC. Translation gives CASSLGGQNGYTF.

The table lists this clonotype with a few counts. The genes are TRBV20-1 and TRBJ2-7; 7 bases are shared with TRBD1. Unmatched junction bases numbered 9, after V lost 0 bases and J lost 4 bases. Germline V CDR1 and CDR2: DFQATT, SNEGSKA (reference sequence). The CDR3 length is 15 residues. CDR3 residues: CSARDEQGNRYEQYF. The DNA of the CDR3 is TGCAGTGCTAGAGATGAACAGGGGAACAGGTACGAGCAGTACTTC.

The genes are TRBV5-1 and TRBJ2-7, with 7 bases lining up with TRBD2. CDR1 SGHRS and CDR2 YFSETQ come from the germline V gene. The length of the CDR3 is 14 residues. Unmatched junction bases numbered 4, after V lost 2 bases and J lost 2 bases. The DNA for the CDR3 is TGCGCCAGCAGCTTCGGCGGGAGTCCCTACGAGCAGTACTTC. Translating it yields CASSFGGSPYEQYF.

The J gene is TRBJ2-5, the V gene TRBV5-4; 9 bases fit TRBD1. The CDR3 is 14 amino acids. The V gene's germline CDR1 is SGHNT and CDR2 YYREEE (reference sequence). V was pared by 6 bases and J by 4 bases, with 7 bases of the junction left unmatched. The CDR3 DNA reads TGTGCCAGCAAAGGGGACAGGGAGATAGAGACCCAGTACTTC. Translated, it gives CASKGDREIETQYF.

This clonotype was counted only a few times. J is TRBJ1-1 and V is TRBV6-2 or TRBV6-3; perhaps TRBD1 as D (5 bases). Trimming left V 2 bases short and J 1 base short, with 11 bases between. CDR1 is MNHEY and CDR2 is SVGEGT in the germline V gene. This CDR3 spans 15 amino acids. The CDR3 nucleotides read TGTGCCAGCAGTTACGGGACTCCGTGGAACACTGAAGCTTTCTTT. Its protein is CASSYGTPWNTEAFF.

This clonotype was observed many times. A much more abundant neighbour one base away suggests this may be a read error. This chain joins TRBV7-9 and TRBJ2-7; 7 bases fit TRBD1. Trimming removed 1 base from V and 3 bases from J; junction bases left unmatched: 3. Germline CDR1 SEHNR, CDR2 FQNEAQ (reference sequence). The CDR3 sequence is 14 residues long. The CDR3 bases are TGTGCCAGCAGCTTAGAGGGACAGATCTACGAGCAGTACTTC. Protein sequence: CASSLEGQIYEQYF.

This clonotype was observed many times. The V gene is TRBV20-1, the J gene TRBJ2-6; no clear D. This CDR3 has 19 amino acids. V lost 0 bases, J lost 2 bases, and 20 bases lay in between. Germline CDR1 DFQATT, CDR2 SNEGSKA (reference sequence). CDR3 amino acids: CSARDPSSLTRAGANVLTF. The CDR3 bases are TGCAGTGCTAGAGATCCGTCCTCTCTAACCCGAGCTGGGGCCAACGTCCTGACTTTC.

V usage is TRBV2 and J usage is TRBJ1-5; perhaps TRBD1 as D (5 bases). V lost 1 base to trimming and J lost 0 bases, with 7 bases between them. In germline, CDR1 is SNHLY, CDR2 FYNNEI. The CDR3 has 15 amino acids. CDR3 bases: TGTGCCAGCAGTGAAGGACAGAGTAGCAATCAGCCCCAGCATTTT. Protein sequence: CASSEGQSSNQPQHF.

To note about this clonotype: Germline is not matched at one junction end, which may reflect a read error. The CDR3 DNA reads as TGCGCCAGCGGCTTGGCCTGGGGCGGGGGGACGACCGAGCAGTTCTTC. This encodes CASGLAWGGGTTEQFF. The chain is built from TRBV5-1 and TRBJ2-1; 8 nucleotides align to TRBD2. Germline V gene sequence: CDR1 SGHRS, CDR2 YFSETQ. The CDR3 is made up of 16 amino acids.